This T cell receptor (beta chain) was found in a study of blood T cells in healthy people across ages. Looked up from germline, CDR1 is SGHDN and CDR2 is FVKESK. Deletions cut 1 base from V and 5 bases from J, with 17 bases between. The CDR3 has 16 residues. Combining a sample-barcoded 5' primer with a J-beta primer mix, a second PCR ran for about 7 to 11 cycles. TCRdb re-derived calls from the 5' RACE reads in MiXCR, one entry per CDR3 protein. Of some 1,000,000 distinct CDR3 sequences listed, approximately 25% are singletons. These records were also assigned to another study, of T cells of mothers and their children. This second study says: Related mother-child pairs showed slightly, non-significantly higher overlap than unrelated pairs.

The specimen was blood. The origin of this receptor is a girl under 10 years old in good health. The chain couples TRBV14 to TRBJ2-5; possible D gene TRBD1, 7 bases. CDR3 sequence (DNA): TGTGCCAGCAGCCAAGGACAGGGAGGTACAAGGGAGACCCAGTACTTC. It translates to CASSQGQGGTRETQYF.